The rows below give T cell receptor beta chains drawn from one sample of a study of early T cells in non-severe SARS-CoV-2 infection. One entry per CDR3 protein, called by TCRdb with MiXCR from the 5' RACE reads. The sample lists tens of thousands of distinct CDR3 sequences, about 8.4% occurring once. The sequencing input was whole blood. These receptors were taken from an adult who was a healthcare worker with PCR-confirmed SARS-CoV-2 infection or an uninfected control (not recorded which). Each CDR3 is given without its conserved first and last residue.

>TRBV30
AWRYTGSGGYT
>TRBV9
ASSAGNLGLEAF
>TRBV18
ASSPLQGSTEAF
>TRBV25-1
ASRRDNSGNTIY
>TRBV5-6
ASSLKREGIYNEQF
>TRBV5-4
ASSPPSGTRYQETQY
>TRBV20-1
SARDRRGNQPQH
>TRBV7-6
ASSLVGDPHQY
>TRBV21-1
ASSKGGLTQETQY
>TRBV12-3/TRBV12-4
ASSSPRAGGGDTQY
>TRBV6-6
ASSYGQAGSNQPQH
>TRBV7-3
ASSLSGRANEQF
>TRBV28
ATEGLVRETQY
>TRBV20-1
SARRGERLAGGL
>TRBV6-1
ASSEAMTSGGGRNTQY
>TRBV7-8
ASSPGTSGSHTDTQY
>TRBV28
ASKDPNTGELF
>TRBV5-1
ASSPGLTRGETQY
>TRBV19
ASSVQGRSPNYGYT
>TRBV3-1
ASSPRGQGASYEQY
>TRBV28
ASRPNVGGKSYEQY
>TRBV11-2
ASSLGRTQY
>TRBV7-6
ASAGALDTQY
>TRBV29-1
SFGWGNTEAF
>TRBV6-2/TRBV6-3
ASSRLAGGPAGELF
>TRBV18
ASSPPGHLSYNEQF
>TRBV27
ASSLSGGWGSPLH
>TRBV19
ASSATSGTSTDTQY
>TRBV18
ASSPFEGSTDTQY
>TRBV10-3
AISGTVYNEQF
>TRBV11-1
ASSLDPNEQF
>TRBV20-1
SARTPGQGTSNQPQH
>TRBV2
ASSGRTASHTQY
>TRBV20-1
SATLGKATEAF
>TRBV20-1
SARETGAWQETQY
>TRBV20-1
SAGPGTYEQY
>TRBV20-1
SAAGTSGTLSYEQY
>TRBV7-2
ASSFSTSTNEQF
>TRBV7-9
ATLIGANTEAF
>TRBV7-8
ASISSGANVLT
>TRBV6-4
ASSMDRGNEQF
>TRBV10-1
ASSYLAVTSTDTQY